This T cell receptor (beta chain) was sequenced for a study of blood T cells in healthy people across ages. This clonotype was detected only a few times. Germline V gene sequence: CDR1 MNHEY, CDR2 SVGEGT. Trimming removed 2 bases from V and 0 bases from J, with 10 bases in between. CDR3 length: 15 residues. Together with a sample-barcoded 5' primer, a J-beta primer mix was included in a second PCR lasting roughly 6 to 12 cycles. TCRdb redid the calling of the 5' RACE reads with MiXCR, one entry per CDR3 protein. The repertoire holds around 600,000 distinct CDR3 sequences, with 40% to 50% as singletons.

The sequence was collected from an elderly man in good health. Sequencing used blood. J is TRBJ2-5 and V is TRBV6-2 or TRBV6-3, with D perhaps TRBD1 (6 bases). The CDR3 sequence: CASSYLDRYQETQYF. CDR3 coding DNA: TGTGCCAGCAGTTACCTCGACAGGTACCAAGAGACCCAGTACTTC.